This TCR beta chain was sequenced for a study of regulatory T cells in long-lasting Graves disease. Across the study: Positive TSH receptor antibodies alongside over 5 years of antithyroid drugs were what marked Graves' disease as persistent.

TCR beta libraries were built with iRepertoire HTBI primers and Arm-PCR of CDR3 regions. TCRdb reanalysed the multiplex PCR reads using MiXCR and keeps one entry per CDR3 protein. The sample shows roughly 500,000 distinct CDR3 sequences, about 20% of them seen only once. Study-level points and caveats: Persistent-disease Graves' patients showed less TCR diversity than new cases.

The time point was: persistent/refractory GD, antithyroid drugs over 5 years with positive TRAb. TCR sequences were obtained from RNA taken from PBMCs. This clonotype was found a few times. Its antigen is currently unknown. The source material was peripheral blood mononuclear cells (PBMCs), sampled when the disease was refractory, from a patient treated with antithyroid drugs. The receptor was derived from a female donor with Graves disease.

The CDR3 sequence is CASSMGRSSNQPQHF. CDR3 nucleotide sequence: TGTGCCAGTAGTATGGGAAGGAGTAGCAATCAGCCCCAGCATTTT. The chain uses TRBV19 and TRBJ1-5, with D unclear. Trimming took off 3 bases at V and 0 bases at J, with 9 bases between the two ends. The CDR3 has 15 residues. The germline gives CDR1 LNHDA, CDR2 SQIVND (reference sequence).